A selection of T cell receptor beta chains follows, all from one sample in a study of CD8 T cells in Susac syndrome. TCRdb reprocessed the immunoSEQ multiplex PCR reads with MiXCR, giving one entry per CDR3 protein. The sample holds more than 150,000 distinct CDR3 sequences, just over 90% seen once. The sequencing sample was made of CD4+ T cells from PBMCs. Source of these receptors: a human donor in good health. Each CDR3 is given with its conserved first and last residue. The order of the fields is J gene, clone size, V gene, D gene, CDR3 DNA, CDR3 protein. A D gene is named only where the DNA matches it firmly. Where a row states a size, it is once, few, many or the class of an expanded clone; other rows omit it.

TRBJ2-5	-	TRBV5-1	-	TGCGCCAGCAGCTTGGGATCAGGGTTGCCGGAGACCCAGTACTTC	CASSLGSGLPETQYF
TRBJ2-5	-	TRBV5-1	-	TGCGCCAGCAGCCCGGCGGAGGGCTGGCGAGAGACCCAGTACTTC	CASSPAEGWRETQYF
TRBJ2-3	-	TRBV6-2/TRBV6-3	TRBD2	TGTGCCAGCAGTAAGGGACTAGCGGGAGGACCCCAGGATACGCAGTATTTT	CASSKGLAGGPQDTQYF
TRBJ2-2	-	TRBV5-4	-	TGTGCCAGCAGCTTGGGTGGGGAAGGAGGGAAGTCCGGGGAGCTGTTTTTT	CASSLGGEGGKSGELFF
TRBJ2-7	once	TRBV6-2/TRBV6-3	TRBD1	TGTGCCAGCAGGCGCTACAGGGGGTACGAGCAGTACTTC	CASRRYRGYEQYF
TRBJ1-5	-	TRBV29-1	TRBD1	TGCAGCGTTCAACAGGGGGGTGATCAGCCCCAGCATTTT	CSVQQGGDQPQHF
TRBJ2-2	-	TRBV3-1	-	TGTGCCAGCAGCCAGGGTGGAGGGGAGCTGTTTTTT	CASSQGGGELFF
TRBJ2-4	-	TRBV4-3	TRBD1	TGCGCCAGCAGCCAAGGGACAGGGCTGGGAGCCAAAAACATTCAGTACTTC	CASSQGTGLGAKNIQYF
TRBJ2-3	-	TRBV7-2	-	TGTGCCAGCAGTCCCCTTGGGGTAGCAGATACGCAGTATTTT	CASSPLGVADTQYF
TRBJ2-2	-	TRBV24-1	-	TGTGCCACCAGTGATTTCCGGAACGGCGGAGCGAACACCGGGGAGCTGTTTTTT	CATSDFRNGGANTGELFF
TRBJ1-2	-	TRBV6-5	TRBD1	TGTGCCAGCAGCCCCGACGACAGGGATGGCTACACCTTC	CASSPDDRDGYTF
TRBJ1-1	-	TRBV9	-	TGTGCCAGCAGCGTAGGAGTAGTGAACACTGAAGCTTTCTTT	CASSVGVVNTEAFF
TRBJ1-5	-	TRBV20-1	-	TGCAGTGCGCAAACGGGGTGGATGAGGAATCAGCCCCAGCATTTT	CSAQTGWMRNQPQHF
TRBJ2-7	-	TRBV20-1	TRBD1	TGCAGTGCTAGAGAACTGGACAGGGCGGCCTACGAGCAGTACTTC	CSARELDRAAYEQYF
TRBJ2-3	-	TRBV29-1	TRBD2	TGCAGCGTTGAATTAGCGGGAGGCCCGGGGGATACGCAGTATTTT	CSVELAGGPGDTQYF
TRBJ2-7	-	TRBV6-6	TRBD2	TGTGCCAGCAGTTACTCGCGGGGGGGGTACGAGCAGTACTTC	CASSYSRGGYEQYF
TRBJ2-7	-	TRBV10-2	TRBD1	TGCGCCAGCAGTATCGGACAGGGGGCCTACGAGCAGTACTTC	CASSIGQGAYEQYF
TRBJ1-1	-	TRBV12-3/TRBV12-4	TRBD1	TGTGCCAGCACTCAGAGGCAGGGGGCGCGAGCTTTCTTT	CASTQRQGARAFF
TRBJ1-4	-	TRBV6-2/TRBV6-3	-	TGTGCCAGCAGTCGGCCAGGCGAAAAACTGTTTTTT	CASSRPGEKLFF
TRBJ2-7	-	TRBV5-1	TRBD1	TGCGCCAGCAGCTTGGGAGACAGGGTCTACGAGCAGTACTTC	CASSLGDRVYEQYF
TRBJ1-5	-	TRBV7-9	-	TGTGCCAGCAGCTTATACGGAGGCGAAAGCAATCAGCCCCAGCATTTT	CASSLYGGESNQPQHF
TRBJ2-5	-	TRBV18	TRBD1	TGTGCCAGCTCACTTCTGACAGGGCGGCCGGGAGAGACCCAGTACTTC	CASSLLTGRPGETQYF
TRBJ2-3	-	TRBV9	TRBD2	TGTGCCAGCAGCGTAGCCCTAGCGGGGGGGGGAACAGATACGCAGTATTTT	CASSVALAGGGTDTQYF
TRBJ2-5	-	TRBV14	-	TGTGCCAGCAGCTCCCAGACAGGTGGCCAAGAGACCCAGTACTTC	CASSSQTGGQETQYF
TRBJ1-1	once	TRBV14	-	TGTGCCAGCAGCCGAAGGGGGTCGGGCACTGAAGCTTTCTTT	CASSRRGSGTEAFF
TRBJ1-6	once	TRBV19	TRBD1	TGTGCCAGTAGTCGTAGGACAGGGGGCACGGATTCACCCCTCCACTTT	CASSRRTGGTDSPLHF
TRBJ2-2	-	TRBV19	TRBD1	TGTGCCATCGGGACAGGGGGCTTCGGGGAGCTGTTTTTT	CAIGTGGFGELFF
TRBJ2-7	-	TRBV3-1	TRBD2	TGTGCCAGCAGCCAAGAACTCCTAGCGGGTAACGAGCAGTACTTC	CASSQELLAGNEQYF
TRBJ2-5	-	TRBV18	-	TGTGCCAGCTCCCCTTTGGGACAAGAGACCCAGTACTTC	CASSPLGQETQYF
TRBJ2-3	-	TRBV28	TRBD2	TGTGCCAGCAAAGGACTAGCGGGACACCTAGCAGATACGCAGTATTTT	CASKGLAGHLADTQYF
TRBJ2-7	-	TRBV13	-	TGTGCCAGCAGCTTAAGGCGTTACTCCTACGAGCAGTACTTC	CASSLRRYSYEQYF
TRBJ2-1	-	TRBV29-1	-	TGCAGCGTTCGAAACAATGAGCAGTTCTTC	CSVRNNEQFF
TRBJ2-7	-	TRBV5-1	TRBD2	TGCGCCAGCTATGGGACTAGCGGGAGCTACGAGCAGTACTTC	CASYGTSGSYEQYF
TRBJ2-3	-	TRBV7-8	-	TGTGCCAGCAGCTTAGCGGGGAGCATGGCTAGCACAGATACGCAGTATTTT	CASSLAGSMASTDTQYF
TRBJ1-1	-	TRBV5-4	TRBD1	TGTGCCAGCAGCTTGGGAGGGGGCCGGAACACTGAAGCTTTCTTT	CASSLGGGRNTEAFF
TRBJ1-5	once	TRBV6-1	-	TGTGCCAGCAGTCCGAATAACCTGGACGACAGCAATCAGCCCCAGCATTTT	CASSPNNLDDSNQPQHF
TRBJ1-5	-	TRBV20-1	TRBD1	TGCAGTGCTAGAGTCGGACAGGGAGATTATCCCCAGCATTTT	CSARVGQGDYPQHF
TRBJ2-1	-	TRBV20-1	TRBD2	TGCAGTGCTAGAGATCCGGGGACTAGCGGGAGGAATGAGCAGTTCTTC	CSARDPGTSGRNEQFF
TRBJ2-7	-	TRBV11-2	-	TGTGCCAGCAGCCCACGGACAGAGCAGTACTTC	CASSPRTEQYF
TRBJ1-3	-	TRBV28	-	TGTGCCAGCAGTTACAGGACAAATAACACCATATATTTT	CASSYRTNNTIYF
TRBJ1-1	-	TRBV20-1	-	TGCAGTGCTAGAGTGCCGGGACCGACAGAAGCTTTCTTT	CSARVPGPTEAFF
TRBJ1-2	-	TRBV5-1	-	TGCGCCAGCACGGAAGGAGAGAGTAACTATGGCTACACCTTC	CASTEGESNYGYTF
TRBJ2-3	-	TRBV15	TRBD2	TGTGCCACCAGCAGAGATACGGGACTAATCCCACTAGGGTCAAAAGATACGCAGTATTTT	CATSRDTGLIPLGSKDTQYF
TRBJ2-2	-	TRBV5-1	TRBD2	TGCGCCAGCAGCCTTCGGGAGGGACGGAGCACCGGGGAGCTGTTTTTT	CASSLREGRSTGELFF
TRBJ2-1	-	TRBV7-2	TRBD2	TGTGCCAGCAAACTAGCGGGACCCCTGACTGATGAGCAGTTCTTC	CASKLAGPLTDEQFF
TRBJ1-3	-	TRBV6-6	-	TGTGCCAGCAGCCCAAGTGCTGCCTCTGGAAACACCATATATTTT	CASSPSAASGNTIYF
TRBJ2-7	-	TRBV20-1	TRBD1	TGCAGTGCTAGAGGCCGGACAGGGTTTGACGAGCAGTACTTC	CSARGRTGFDEQYF